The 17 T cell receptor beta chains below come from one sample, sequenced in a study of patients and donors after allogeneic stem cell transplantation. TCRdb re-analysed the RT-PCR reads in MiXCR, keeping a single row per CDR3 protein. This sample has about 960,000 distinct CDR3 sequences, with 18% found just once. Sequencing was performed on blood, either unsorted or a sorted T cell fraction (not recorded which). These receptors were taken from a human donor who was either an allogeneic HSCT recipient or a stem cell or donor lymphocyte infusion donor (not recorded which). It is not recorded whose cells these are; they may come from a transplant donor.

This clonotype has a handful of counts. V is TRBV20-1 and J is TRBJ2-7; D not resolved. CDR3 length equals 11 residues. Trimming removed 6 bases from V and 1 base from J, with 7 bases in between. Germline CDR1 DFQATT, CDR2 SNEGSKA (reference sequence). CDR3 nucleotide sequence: TGCAGTGCGGAGCAGTCCTACGAGCAGTACTTC. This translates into CSAEQSYEQYF.

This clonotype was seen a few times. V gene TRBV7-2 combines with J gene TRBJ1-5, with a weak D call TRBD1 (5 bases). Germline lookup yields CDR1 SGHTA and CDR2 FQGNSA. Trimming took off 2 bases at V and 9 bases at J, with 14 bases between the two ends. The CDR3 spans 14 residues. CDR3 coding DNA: TGTGCCAGCAGCTTATTAGCAAGGGGTAGGCCCCAGCATTTT. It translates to CASSLLARGRPQHF.

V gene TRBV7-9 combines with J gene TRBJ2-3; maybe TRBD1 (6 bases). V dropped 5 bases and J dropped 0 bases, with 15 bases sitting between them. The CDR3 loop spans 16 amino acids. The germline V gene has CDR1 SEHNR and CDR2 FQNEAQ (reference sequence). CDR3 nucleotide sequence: TGTGCCAGCAGCAAACGAGGGGACACTAGCACAGATACGCAGTATTTT. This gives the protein CASSKRGDTSTDTQYF.

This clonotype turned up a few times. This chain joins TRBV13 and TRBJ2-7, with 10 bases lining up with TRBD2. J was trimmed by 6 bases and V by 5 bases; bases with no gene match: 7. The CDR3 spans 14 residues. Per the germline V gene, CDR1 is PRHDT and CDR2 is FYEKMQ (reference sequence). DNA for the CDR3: TGTGCCAGCAGCCCCGGACTAGCGGTGGGCGAGCAGTACTTC. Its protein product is CASSPGLAVGEQYF.

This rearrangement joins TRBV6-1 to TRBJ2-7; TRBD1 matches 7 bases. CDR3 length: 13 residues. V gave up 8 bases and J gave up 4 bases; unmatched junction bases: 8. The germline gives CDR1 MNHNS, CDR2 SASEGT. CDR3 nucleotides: TGTGCCAGCGCCCGGGACAGTTATTACGAGCAGTACTTC. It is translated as CASARDSYYEQYF.

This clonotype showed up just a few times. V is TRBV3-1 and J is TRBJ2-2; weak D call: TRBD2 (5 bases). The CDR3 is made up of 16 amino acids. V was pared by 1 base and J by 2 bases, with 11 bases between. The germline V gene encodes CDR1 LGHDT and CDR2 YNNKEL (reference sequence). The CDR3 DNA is TGTGCCAGCAGCCAAGGTATAGGGAGTAACACCGGGGAGCTGTTTTTT. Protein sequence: CASSQGIGSNTGELFF.

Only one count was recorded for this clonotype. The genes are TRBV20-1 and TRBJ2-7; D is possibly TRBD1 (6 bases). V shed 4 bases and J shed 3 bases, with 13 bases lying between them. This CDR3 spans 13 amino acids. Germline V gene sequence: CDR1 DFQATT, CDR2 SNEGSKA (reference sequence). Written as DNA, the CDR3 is TGCAGTGCTACCCTACAGGGTCTCTACGAGCAGTACTTC. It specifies CSATLQGLYEQYF.

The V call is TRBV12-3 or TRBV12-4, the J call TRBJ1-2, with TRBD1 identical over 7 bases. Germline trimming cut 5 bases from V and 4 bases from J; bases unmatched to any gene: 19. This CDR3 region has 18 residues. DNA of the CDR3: TGTGCCAGCAGTCCACTAGATCACCGACAGGGTCCGTCCTATGGCTACACCTTC. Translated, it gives CASSPLDHRQGPSYGYTF.

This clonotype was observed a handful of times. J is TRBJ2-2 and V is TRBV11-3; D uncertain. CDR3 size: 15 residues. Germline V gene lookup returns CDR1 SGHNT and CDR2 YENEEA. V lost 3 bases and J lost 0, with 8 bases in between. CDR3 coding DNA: TGTGCCAGCAGCTTGCGGCAGTCGAACACCGGGGAGCTGTTTTTT. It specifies CASSLRQSNTGELFF.

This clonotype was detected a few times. This CDR3 reads CSARRGESTDTQYF. The CDR3 nucleotides read TGCAGTGCTAGACGGGGGGAAAGCACAGATACGCAGTATTTT. The V and J genes are TRBV20-1 and TRBJ2-3; 7 bases agree with TRBD2. The length of the CDR3 is 14 residues. Trimming at V came to 2 bases and at J to 0 bases, leaving 2 bases not matched to a gene. Germline CDR1 DFQATT, CDR2 SNEGSKA (reference sequence).

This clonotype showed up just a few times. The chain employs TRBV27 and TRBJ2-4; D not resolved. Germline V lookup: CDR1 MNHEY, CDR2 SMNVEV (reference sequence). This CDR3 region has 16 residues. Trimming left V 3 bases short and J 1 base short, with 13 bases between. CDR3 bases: TGTGCCAGCAGTTTGTTCGTCCCTATGGCCAAAAACATTCAGTACTTC. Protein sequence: CASSLFVPMAKNIQYF.

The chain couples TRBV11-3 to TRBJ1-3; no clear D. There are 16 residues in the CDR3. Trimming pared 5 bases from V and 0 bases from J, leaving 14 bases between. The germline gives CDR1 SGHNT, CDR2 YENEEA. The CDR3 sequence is CASSPTGLPSGNTIYF. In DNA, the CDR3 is TGTGCCAGCAGCCCCACCGGCCTCCCCTCTGGAAACACCATATATTTT.

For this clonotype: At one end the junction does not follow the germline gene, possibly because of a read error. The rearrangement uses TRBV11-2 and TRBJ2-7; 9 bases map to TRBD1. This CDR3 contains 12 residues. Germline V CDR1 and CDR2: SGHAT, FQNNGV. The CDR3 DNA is TGTGCCAGCAGCTTAGAAGGGACAGGGCCCCACTTC. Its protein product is CASSLEGTGPHF.

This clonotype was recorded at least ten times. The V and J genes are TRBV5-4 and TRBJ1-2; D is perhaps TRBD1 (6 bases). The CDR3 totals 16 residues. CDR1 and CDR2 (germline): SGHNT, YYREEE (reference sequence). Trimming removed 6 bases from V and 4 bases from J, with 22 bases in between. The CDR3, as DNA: TGTGCCAGCACTCCGCCCGGACAGATCATTCTCTATGGCTACACCTTC. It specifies CASTPPGQIILYGYTF.

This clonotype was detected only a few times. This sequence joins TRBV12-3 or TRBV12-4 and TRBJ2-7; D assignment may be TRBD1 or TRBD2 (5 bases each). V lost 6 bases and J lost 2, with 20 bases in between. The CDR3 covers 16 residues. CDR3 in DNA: TGTGCCAGCAGCCCGAGGGGTGGCGGATTTACCTACGAGCAGTACTTC. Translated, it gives CASSPRGGGFTYEQYF.

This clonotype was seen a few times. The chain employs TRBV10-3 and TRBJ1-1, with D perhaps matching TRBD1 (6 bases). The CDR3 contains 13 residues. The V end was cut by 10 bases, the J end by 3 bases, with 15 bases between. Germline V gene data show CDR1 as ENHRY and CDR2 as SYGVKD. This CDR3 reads CATQGRSDTEAFF. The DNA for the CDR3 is TGTGCCACCCAGGGGCGTTCGGACACTGAAGCTTTCTTT.

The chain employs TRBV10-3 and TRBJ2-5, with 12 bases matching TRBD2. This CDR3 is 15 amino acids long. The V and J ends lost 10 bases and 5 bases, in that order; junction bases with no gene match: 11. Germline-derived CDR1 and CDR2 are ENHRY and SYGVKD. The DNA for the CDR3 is TGTGCCACCTTGACTAGCGGGAGAGGTTGGGAGACCCAGTACTTC. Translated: CATLTSGRGWETQYF.